The 29 T cell receptor beta chains presented below share a single source sample, sequenced in a study of T cell responses to AZD1222 COVID-19 vaccine. Repertoires were generated with immunoSEQ multiplex PCR, while TCRdb's copy carries only in-frame clones and drops some. The table lists some 140,000 clones, approximately 92% of them singletons, with about 6.7% in the top ten. The sample in question was peripheral blood, obtained 28 days after the second AZD1222 dose. These receptors were collected from an adult who received the AZD1222 COVID-19 vaccine.

J is TRBJ1-1 and V is TRBV2; no firm D call. Deletions cut 6 bases from V and 0 bases from J, with 5 bases between. Germline assignment: CDR1 SNHLY and CDR2 FYNNEI. CDR3 size: 12 residues. CDR3 sequence reads: CASRVLNTEAFF. The CDR3 bases are TGTGCCAGCAGGGTCCTGAACACTGAAGCTTTCTTT.

The chain employs TRBV30 and TRBJ2-1; the match to TRBD1 covers 7 bases. V lost 0 bases to trimming and J lost 10 bases; unmatched junction nucleotides: 6. CDR1 is GTSNPN, CDR2 SVGIG, per germline (reference sequence). The CDR3 runs to 13 residues. CDR3 bases: TGTGCCTGGAGTGTAGCCGACAGGGCAGAGCAGTTCTTC. The encoded protein is CAWSVADRAEQFF.

V gene TRBV6-5 combines with J gene TRBJ2-5; D is unresolved. Looked up from germline, CDR1 is MNHEY and CDR2 is SVGAGI. V lost 6 bases and J 3 bases, leaving 5 bases between the germline ends. This CDR3 comprises 11 residues. As DNA, the CDR3 is TGTGCCAGCAGGAACGAAGAGACCCAGTACTTC. It translates to CASRNEETQYF.

The V gene is TRBV19, the J gene TRBJ1-4, with D maybe TRBD1 (6 bases). Trimming shortened V by 6 bases and J by 6 bases, and 14 bases separated the two germline ends. Per the germline V gene, CDR1 is LNHDA and CDR2 is SQIVND (reference sequence). CDR3 size: 14 residues. The CDR3 is CASSRQAGYEKLFF. The CDR3, as DNA: TGTGCCAGTAGCAGACAGGCCGGGTATGAAAAACTGTTTTTT.

This clone appeared a single time. The chain joins TRBV7-2 to TRBJ2-7; 8 bases fit TRBD2. The junction had 8 bases not matched to a gene; V was cut back by 3 bases and J by 1 base. CDR3 length equals 16 residues. Germline V gene lookup returns CDR1 SGHTA and CDR2 FQGNSA. CDR3: CASSFVSGGASYEQYF. CDR3 in DNA: TGTGCCAGCAGCTTTGTGTCGGGGGGGGCGTCCTACGAGCAGTACTTC.

The rearrangement uses TRBV7-2 and TRBJ1-1; D unclear. Trimming took 1 base from V and 11 from J, leaving 14 bases between them. This CDR3 is 13 amino acids long. Germline V gene sequence: CDR1 SGHTA, CDR2 FQGNSA. The CDR3 loop is CASSLGTRSKAFF. DNA of the CDR3: TGTGCCAGCAGCTTAGGTACTAGGAGTAAGGCTTTCTTT.

The CDR3 here is CASSEVTASYEQYF. The CDR3 region has the DNA TGTGCCAGCAGTGAAGTAACAGCCTCCTACGAGCAGTACTTC. The genes are TRBV6-1 and TRBJ2-7, with unresolved D. Germline CDR1 reads MNHNS; CDR2 reads SASEGT. The CDR3 covers 14 residues. V shed 1 base and J shed 0 bases, with 7 bases lying between them.

The chain is built from TRBV2 and TRBJ2-5, with D possibly matching TRBD1 (5 bases). Germline V gene data show CDR1 as SNHLY and CDR2 as FYNNEI. The CDR3 consists of 14 residues. V gave up 5 bases and J gave up 4 bases, with 14 bases separating them. DNA for the CDR3: TGTGCCAGCAGTCCCTTGACAGAAATAGAGACCCAGTACTTC. It is translated as CASSPLTEIETQYF. Together with reference TRBV2 and TRBJ2-5, the CDR3 gives the full variable domain: EPEVTQTPSHQVTQMGQEVILRCVPISNHLYFYWYRQILGQKVEFLVSFYNNEISEKSEIFDDQFSVERPDGSNFTLKIRSTKLEDSAMYFCASSPLTEIETQYFGPGTRLLVL.

The rearrangement joins TRBV6-6 to TRBJ1-6; TRBD1 might be the D (6 bases). CDR3 length: 15 residues. The V gene lost 7 bases and the J gene lost 8 bases, with 18 bases spanning the gap. Germline V gene sequence: CDR1 MNHNY, CDR2 SVGAGI (reference sequence). The CDR3 region has the DNA TGTGCCAGCATCCGGGGGGAAGGGGGTCATTCACCCCTCCACTTT. This sequence encodes CASIRGEGGHSPLHF.

With regard to this clone: Other nucleotide sequences from this sample produce the same CDR3. The chain is built from TRBV27 and TRBJ1-1; D uncertain. Germline CDR1 reads MNHEY; CDR2 reads SMNVEV (reference sequence). The CDR3 loop spans 13 amino acids. Trimming removed 2 bases at V and 1 base at J, with 5 bases between. The DNA for the CDR3 is TGTGCCAGCAGTTTAGGACGGAACACTGAAGCTTTCTTT. Amino acid sequence: CASSLGRNTEAFF.

This chain links TRBV19 with TRBJ1-5; D is perhaps TRBD1 (5 bases). Germline CDR1 is LNHDA and CDR2 is SQIVND (reference sequence). The CDR3 spans 13 residues. Trimming cost V 11 bases and J 1 base, with 12 bases left between them. The CDR3 here is CAGGWGSNQPQHF. CDR3 bases: TGTGCCGGGGGATGGGGGAGCAATCAGCCCCAGCATTTT.

The V call is TRBV2, the J call TRBJ1-2; D may be TRBD1 (6 bases). Between the trimmed V and J ends, which lost 7 bases and 4 bases, there was a span of 10 bases. The germline V gene encodes CDR1 SNHLY and CDR2 FYNNEI. The CDR3 totals 12 residues. The CDR3 reads CASNRGPYGYTF. CDR3 in DNA: TGTGCCAGCAACCGGGGGCCCTATGGCTACACCTTC.

The CDR3 here is CASSVPGTDTQYF. The CDR3, as DNA: TGTGCCAGCAGCGTCCCTGGCACAGATACGCAGTATTTT. The J gene is TRBJ2-3, the V gene TRBV7-9; D unclear. V lost 5 bases to trimming and J lost 1 base, with 7 bases between them. The CDR3 length is 13 residues. Germline CDR1 is SEHNR and CDR2 is FQNEAQ (reference sequence).

There are a few counts of this clone. V gene TRBV7-9 combines with J gene TRBJ1-6; TRBD1 aligns across 9 bases. Germline V gene lookup returns CDR1 SEHNR and CDR2 FQNEAQ (reference sequence). The length of the CDR3 is 15 residues. The junction had 9 bases not matched to a gene; V was cut back by 5 bases and J by 10 bases. CDR3 nucleotide sequence: TGTGCCAGCAGCCCCGGGACAGGGCCGCTGTCACCCCTCCACTTT. It is translated as CASSPGTGPLSPLHF.

This rearrangement joins TRBV10-3 to TRBJ2-1; tentatively, D is TRBD1 (6 bases). CDR1 and CDR2 from the germline V gene are ENHRY and SYGVKD. The CDR3 length is 14 residues. Trimming pared 0 bases from V and 5 bases from J, leaving 8 bases between. The CDR3 sequence is CAISESGQNNEQFF. The CDR3 nucleotides read TGTGCCATCAGTGAGTCTGGACAGAACAATGAGCAGTTCTTC.

In DNA form, the CDR3 reads TGTGCCAGCAGCGGGACAGGGTCCCTGTACGAGCAGTACTTC. Translating it yields CASSGTGSLYEQYF. The chain employs TRBV5-6 and TRBJ2-7, with TRBD1 matching over 9 bases. This CDR3 contains 14 residues. J was trimmed by 4 bases and V by 4 bases; bases with no gene match: 6. From germline, CDR1 is SGHDT and CDR2 YYEEEE. Based on the CDR3 plus reference TRBV5-6 and TRBJ2-7, the full variable domain is DAGVTQSPTHLIKTRGQQVTLRCSPKSGHDTVSWYQQALGQGPQFIFQYYEEEERQRGNFPDRFSGHQFPNYSSELNVNALLLGDSALYLCASSGTGSLYEQYFGPGTRLTVT.

This sequence joins TRBV10-3 and TRBJ1-4, with D perhaps TRBD1 (6 bases). The germline V gene encodes CDR1 ENHRY and CDR2 SYGVKD. The CDR3 is 14 residues long. The ends were cut back, 10 bases at V and 0 bases at J, with 12 bases in the middle. CDR3 bases: TGTGCCACCCGGGACACCTCAACTAATGAAAAACTGTTTTTT. Residues: CATRDTSTNEKLFF.

This chain connects TRBV18 to TRBJ1-2; D possibly corresponds to TRBD1 (5 bases). CDR3 length equals 17 residues. V dropped 6 bases and J dropped 1 base, with 21 bases sitting between them. Germline V lookup: CDR1 KGHSH, CDR2 LQKENI. This chain's CDR3 is CASSPVGQGARNYGYTF. CDR3 coding DNA: TGTGCCAGCTCGCCGGTGGGCCAGGGCGCTCGTAACTATGGCTACACCTTC.

The chain combines TRBV9 with TRBJ1-2; D call uncertain. The ends were cut back, 5 bases at V and 4 bases at J, with 12 bases in the middle. This CDR3 is built from 13 residues. The germline CDR1 and CDR2 sequences are SGDLS and YYNGEE. This CDR3 reads CASSHGLSYGYTF. The CDR3 bases are TGTGCCAGCAGTCACGGACTGAGCTATGGCTACACCTTC.

The J gene is TRBJ2-7, the V gene TRBV20-1; 7 nucleotides align to TRBD1. Per the germline V gene, CDR1 is DFQATT and CDR2 is SNEGSKA (reference sequence). V trimming: 3 bases; J trimming: 11 bases; junction bases outside the gene matches: 7. The CDR3 is 11 residues long. The CDR3 is CSARSDQGEYF. CDR3 coding DNA: TGCAGTGCTAGGTCGGACCAGGGGGAGTACTTC.

The chain carries TRBV27 and TRBJ1-2; TRBD1 might be the D (5 bases). Germline CDR1 is MNHEY and CDR2 is SMNVEV (reference sequence). The CDR3 has 13 residues. Trimming removed 5 bases from V and 5 bases from J, with 12 bases in between. CDR3 DNA: TGTGCCAGCAGTGTCAACACAGGTTATGGCTACACCTTC. The encoded protein is CASSVNTGYGYTF.

This rearrangement joins TRBV7-9 to TRBJ1-2; D is unresolved. V lost 2 bases to trimming and J lost 7 bases, with 17 bases between them. The CDR3 has 15 amino acids. Per the germline V gene, CDR1 is SEHNR and CDR2 is FQNEAQ (reference sequence). The CDR3 region has the DNA TGTGCCAGCAGCTTAATCACCGGCTACGTCTCTGGCTACACCTTC. Protein sequence: CASSLITGYVSGYTF.

The chain joins TRBV27 to TRBJ2-3, with a weak D call TRBD2 (6 bases). In germline, CDR1 is MNHEY, CDR2 SMNVEV (reference sequence). The CDR3 is 15 amino acids. Trimming left V 5 bases short and J 1 base short, with 13 bases between. CDR3 nucleotide sequence: TGTGCCAGCAGTCCAGGGACTTCACGCACAGATACGCAGTATTTT. It codes for CASSPGTSRTDTQYF.

The chain recombines TRBV3-1 (or the pseudogene TRBV3-2) with TRBJ2-7, with 11 bases aligning to TRBD1. CDR1 is LGHDT, CDR2 YNNKEL, per germline (reference sequence). V lost 4 bases, J lost 3 bases, and 2 bases stayed unmatched. This CDR3 is built from 14 residues. The CDR3 DNA reads as TGTGCCAGCAGCCCGGGGACAGGGGGCTACGAGCAGTACTTC. It specifies CASSPGTGGYEQYF.

The rearrangement links TRBV12-3 or TRBV12-4 to TRBJ1-1; D gene uncertain. Trimming cost V 2 bases and J 9 bases, with 13 bases left between them. The CDR3 length is 13 residues. The CDR3 sequence is CASSLSREFKAFF. The DNA for the CDR3 is TGTGCCAGCAGTTTATCGCGGGAATTCAAAGCTTTCTTT.

The chain combines TRBV5-1 with TRBJ2-5; D call uncertain. The germline CDR1 and CDR2 sequences are SGHRS and YFSETQ. The CDR3 has 13 amino acids. V shed 4 bases and J shed 4 bases, with 11 bases lying between them. The CDR3 loop reads CASSLGSRETQYF. The CDR3 DNA follows: TGCGCCAGCAGCCTCGGCTCTCGAGAGACCCAGTACTTC.

The chain links TRBV4-1 to TRBJ1-2, with D unresolved. Deletions cut 0 bases from V and 3 bases from J, with 11 bases between. This CDR3 contains 15 residues. Per germline, CDR1 MGHRA and CDR2 YSYEKL. DNA for the CDR3: TGCGCCAGCAGCCAAGAATTTACAGATTACTATGGCTACACCTTC. It is translated as CASSQEFTDYYGYTF.

This clone was seen only once. DNA of the CDR3: TGTGCCAGCAGCACTTCCTATGGGGGGGGCACAGATACGCAGTATTTT. This translates into CASSTSYGGGTDTQYF. V and J are TRBV5-4 and TRBJ2-3; 7 bases line up with TRBD2. J lost 1 base, V lost 4 bases, and 9 bases had no gene match. The CDR3 loop spans 16 amino acids. Looked up from germline, CDR1 is SGHNT and CDR2 is YYREEE (reference sequence).

The chain employs TRBV6-5 and TRBJ1-1; D is possibly TRBD1 (5 bases). V was shortened by 6 bases and J by 7 bases, with 21 bases between the two germline ends. The CDR3 consists of 15 residues. Per germline, CDR1 MNHEY and CDR2 SVGAGI. The CDR3 nucleotides read TGTGCCAGCAGACTGGGGACTGCAGTGATGTATGAAGCTTTCTTT. Residues: CASRLGTAVMYEAFF.